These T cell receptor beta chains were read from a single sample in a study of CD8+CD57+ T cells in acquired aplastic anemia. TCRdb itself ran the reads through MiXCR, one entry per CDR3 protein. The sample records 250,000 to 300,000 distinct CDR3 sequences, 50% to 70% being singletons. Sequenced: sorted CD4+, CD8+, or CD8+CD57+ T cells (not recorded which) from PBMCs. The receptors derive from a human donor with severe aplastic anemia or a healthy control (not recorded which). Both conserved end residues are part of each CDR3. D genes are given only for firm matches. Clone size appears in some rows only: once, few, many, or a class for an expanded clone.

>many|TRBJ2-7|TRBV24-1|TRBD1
CATSEGTGSYEQYF
TGTGCCACCAGTGAAGGGACAGGCTCCTACGAGCAGTACTTC
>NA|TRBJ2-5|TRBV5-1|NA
CASSALPHETQYF
TGCGCCAGCAGCGCTCTACCCCACGAGACCCAGTACTTC
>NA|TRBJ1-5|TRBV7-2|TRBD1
CASSLFAGGKQPQHF
TGTGCCAGCAGCTTATTCGCAGGGGGGAAACAGCCCCAGCATTTT
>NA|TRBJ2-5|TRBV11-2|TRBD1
CASSQDREETQYF
TGTGCCAGCAGCCAGGACAGGGAAGAGACCCAGTACTTC
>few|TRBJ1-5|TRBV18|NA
CASSFSGGGNQPQHF
TGTGCCAGCTCGTTCTCCGGGGGGGGCAATCAGCCCCAGCATTTT
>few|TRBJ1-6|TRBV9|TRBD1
CASSEGAGDSPLHF
TGTGCCAGCAGCGAGGGGGCAGGGGATTCACCCCTCCACTTT
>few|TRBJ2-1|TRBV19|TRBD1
CATRTGQGYNEQFF
TGTGCCACCCGGACCGGACAGGGCTACAATGAGCAGTTCTTC
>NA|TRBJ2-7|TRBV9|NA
CASSIGQTSYEYEQYF
TGTGCCAGCAGCATCGGACAGACGAGTTATGAATACGAGCAGTACTTC
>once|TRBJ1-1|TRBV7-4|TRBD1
CASSGTVMNAEASF
TGTGCCAGCTCAGGGACAGTAATGAACGCTGAAGCTTCCTTT
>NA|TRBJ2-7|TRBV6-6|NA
CASRTSAYEQYF
TGTGCCAGCAGGACGAGTGCGTACGAGCAGTACTTC
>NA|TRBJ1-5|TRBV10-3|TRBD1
CAISESYRDRGSQPQHF
TGTGCCATCAGTGAGTCCTACCGGGACAGGGGCAGCCAGCCCCAGCATTTT
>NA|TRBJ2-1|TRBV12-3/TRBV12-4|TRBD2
CASSPRGWTSEDNEQFF
TGTGCCAGCAGTCCAAGGGGTTGGACTAGCGAAGACAATGAGCAGTTCTTC
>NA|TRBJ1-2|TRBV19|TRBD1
CASSMPGQVLFYGYTF
TGTGCCAGTAGTATGCCGGGACAGGTACTTTTCTATGGCTACACCTTC
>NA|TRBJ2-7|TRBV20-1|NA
CSARGGAQSYEQYF
TGCAGTGCTAGAGGGGGGGCCCAATCCTACGAGCAGTACTTC
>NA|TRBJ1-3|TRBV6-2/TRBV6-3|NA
CASSYVANTIYF
TGTGCCAGCAGTTACGTAGCGAACACCATATATTTT
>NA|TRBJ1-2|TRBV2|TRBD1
CASTGQANSGNTF
TGTGCCAGCACAGGACAGGCCAACTCTGGAAACACCTTC
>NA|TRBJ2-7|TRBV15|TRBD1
CATKGTGASYEQYF
TGTGCCACCAAGGGGACAGGGGCTTCCTACGAGCAGTACTTC
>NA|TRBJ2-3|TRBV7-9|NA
CASSPWTATQYF
TGTGCCAGCAGCCCGTGGACAGCTACGCAGTATTTT
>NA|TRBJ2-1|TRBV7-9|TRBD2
CASSQLTSGGYNEQFF
TGTGCCAGCAGCCAACTTACTAGCGGGGGTTACAATGAGCAGTTCTTC
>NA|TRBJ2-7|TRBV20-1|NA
CSAQKVTGFNEQYF
TGCAGTGCTCAAAAGGTTACAGGGTTCAACGAGCAGTACTTC
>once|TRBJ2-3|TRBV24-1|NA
CATSEASTDTQYF
TGTGCCACCAGTGAAGCTAGCACAGATACGCAGTATTTT
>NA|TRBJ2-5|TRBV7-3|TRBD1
CASSWGDRDRQTQYF
TGTGCCAGCAGCTGGGGGGACAGGGATAGGCAGACCCAGTACTTC
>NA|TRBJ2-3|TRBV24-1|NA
CATSDPPTDTQYF
TGTGCCACCAGTGATCCCCCCACAGATACGCAGTATTTT
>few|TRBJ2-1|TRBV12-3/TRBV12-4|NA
CASSLNRWNEQFF
TGTGCCAGCAGTTTAAATCGATGGAATGAGCAGTTCTTC
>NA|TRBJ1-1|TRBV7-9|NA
CASSLGEWTNTEAFF
TGTGCCAGCAGCCTGGGGGAGTGGACGAACACTGAAGCTTTCTTT